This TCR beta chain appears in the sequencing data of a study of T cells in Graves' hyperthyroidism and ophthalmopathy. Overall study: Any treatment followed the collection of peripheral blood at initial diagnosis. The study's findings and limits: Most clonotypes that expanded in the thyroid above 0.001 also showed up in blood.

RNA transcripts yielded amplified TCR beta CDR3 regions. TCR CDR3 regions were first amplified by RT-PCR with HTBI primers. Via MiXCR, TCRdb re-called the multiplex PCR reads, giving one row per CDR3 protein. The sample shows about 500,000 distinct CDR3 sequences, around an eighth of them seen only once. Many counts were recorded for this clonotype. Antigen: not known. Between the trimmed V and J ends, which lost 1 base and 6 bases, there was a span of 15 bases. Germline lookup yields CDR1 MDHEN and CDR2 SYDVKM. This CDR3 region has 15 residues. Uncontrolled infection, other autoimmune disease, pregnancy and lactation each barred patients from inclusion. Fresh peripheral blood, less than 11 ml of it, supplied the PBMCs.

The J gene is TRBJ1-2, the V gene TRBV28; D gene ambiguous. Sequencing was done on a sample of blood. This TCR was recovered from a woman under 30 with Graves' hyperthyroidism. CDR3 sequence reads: CASSLSGRLGHGYTF. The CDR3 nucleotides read TGTGCCAGCAGTTTATCCGGCAGGTTGGGCCATGGCTACACCTTC.